These 28 T cell receptor beta chains originate from one sample sequenced in a study of blood T cell repertoires in COVID-19. The table came from immunoSEQ multiplex PCR; TCRdb's copy has only in-frame clones and leaves some out. The sample has more than 250,000 clones, roughly 85% seen once. Sequencing was performed on peripheral blood. Receptor source: a man in his fifties with active or convalescent COVID-19.

A remark on this clone: Compared with germline, one end of the junction differs, possibly owing to a read error. Other DNA sequences in the sample encode the same CDR3. V and J are TRBV9 and TRBJ1-1, with D hard to call. Germline assignment: CDR1 SGDLS and CDR2 YYNGEE. This CDR3 has 16 residues. The CDR3 loop reads CASSVESVVEGSEAFF. The CDR3 coding sequence is TGTGCCAGCAGCGTAGAATCGGTGGTGGAGGGTTCTGAAGCCTTCTTT.

This clone has just one count. As DNA, the CDR3 is TGTGCCAGCACCCCACGCAGGGCAGGATATGGCTACACCTTC. Translating it yields CASTPRRAGYGYTF. The chain links TRBV6-5 to TRBJ1-2, with D possibly being TRBD1 (5 bases). Per germline, CDR1 MNHEY and CDR2 SVGAGI. V was cut by 7 bases and J by 5 bases, with 17 bases left in between. The length of the CDR3 is 14 residues.

This rearrangement joins TRBV12-5 to TRBJ1-4, with D unresolved. The CDR3 runs 15 residues. CDR1 is LGHNT and CDR2 is FRNRAP in the germline V gene. V dropped 7 bases and J dropped 8 bases, with 20 bases sitting between them. DNA of the CDR3: TGTGCTAGTGCCCCGGTAGGAGGATTAAACGAAAAACTGTTTTTT. It encodes CASAPVGGLNEKLFF. Together with reference TRBV12-5 and TRBJ1-4, the CDR3 gives the full variable domain: DARVTQTPRHKVTEMGQEVTMRCQPILGHNTVFWYRQTMMQGLELLAYFRNRAPLDDSGMPKDRFSAEMPDATLATLKIQPSEPRDSAVYFCASAPVGGLNEKLFFGSGTQLSVL.

The CDR3 loop is CASSGQGAYEQYF. The CDR3 DNA is TGTGCCAGCTCGGGACAGGGGGCCTACGAGCAGTACTTC. The rearrangement joins TRBV2 to TRBJ2-7, with 11 positions matching TRBD1. This CDR3 region has 13 residues. J gave up 2 bases and V 8 bases, and 2 bases lay outside the gene matches. The germline CDR1 and CDR2 sequences are SNHLY and FYNNEI.

The chain employs TRBV28 and TRBJ2-7; 9 bases align to TRBD1. Germline CDR1 MDHEN, CDR2 SYDVKM. V gave up 7 bases and J gave up 0 bases; unmatched junction bases: 4. This CDR3 comprises 14 residues. The CDR3 DNA reads TGTGCCAGCACCAGGGGACAGGGCTCCTACGAGCAGTACTTC. Amino acids: CASTRGQGSYEQYF.

The rearrangement links TRBV3-1 (or the pseudogene TRBV3-2) to TRBJ2-7; TRBD2 matches 10 bases. This CDR3 has 19 amino acids. Trimming removed 1 base from V and 0 bases from J; junction bases left unmatched: 12. CDR1 is LGHDT and CDR2 is YNNKEL in the germline V gene (reference sequence). The DNA of the CDR3 is TGTGCCAGCAGCCAAGGGGTTGGAGCGGGACTAGCGTCCTCCTACGAGCAGTACTTC. Translating it yields CASSQGVGAGLASSYEQYF.

The V and J genes are TRBV6-1 and TRBJ1-2; D is ambiguous. Trimming pared 7 bases from V and 3 bases from J, leaving 6 bases between. This CDR3 spans 11 amino acids. Per the germline V gene, CDR1 is MNHNS and CDR2 is SASEGT. The CDR3 protein is CASTSDYGYTF. CDR3 coding DNA: TGTGCCAGCACCTCGGACTATGGCTACACCTTC.

This chain joins TRBV28 and TRBJ1-2; the D gene is possibly TRBD1 (6 bases). The V end was cut by 5 bases, the J end by 8 bases, with 21 bases between. Germline CDR1 reads MDHEN; CDR2 reads SYDVKM. This CDR3 region has 15 residues. The CDR3 coding sequence is TGTGCCAGCAGTACCCCCATCGGGGGGGCTCAGGGCTACACCTTC. Encoded protein: CASSTPIGGAQGYTF.

The rearrangement uses TRBV5-6 and TRBJ2-7, with D unclear. V was pared by 1 base and J by 7 bases, with 9 bases between. CDR1 is SGHDT, CDR2 YYEEEE, per germline. The CDR3 has 12 residues. This chain's CDR3 is CASSLRKSEQYF. DNA for the CDR3: TGTGCCAGCAGCTTGCGTAAATCTGAGCAGTACTTC.

This clone appeared a few times. The V gene is TRBV5-1, the J gene TRBJ1-2; 8 bases are a match to TRBD1. The germline gives CDR1 SGHRS, CDR2 YFSETQ. J was trimmed by 0 bases and V by 4 bases; bases with no gene match: 5. The CDR3 loop spans 15 amino acids. The CDR3 region is CASSDQGATNYGYTF. In nucleotides, the CDR3 is TGCGCCAGCAGCGACCAGGGGGCGACTAACTATGGCTACACCTTC. Full variable domain (missing parts from reference TRBV5-1 and TRBJ1-2): KAGVTQTPRYLIKTRGQQVTLSCSPISGHRSVSWYQQTPGQGLQFLFEYFSETQRNKGNFPGRFSGRQFSNSRSEMNVSTLELGDSALYLCASSDQGATNYGYTFGSGTRLTVV.

CDR3 sequence: CASTAGVTGELFF. DNA for the CDR3: TGTGCCAGTACAGCGGGAGTCACCGGGGAGCTGTTTTTT. The rearrangement joins TRBV19 to TRBJ2-2, with 8 bases aligning to TRBD2. Germline loops: CDR1 LNHDA, CDR2 SQIVND (reference sequence). The CDR3 contains 13 residues. V was pared by 7 bases and J by 4 bases, with 2 bases of the junction left unmatched.

The chain carries TRBV5-1 and TRBJ2-3, with D perhaps matching TRBD2 (7 bases). V was clipped by 6 bases and J by 8 bases, with 25 bases between them. Germline V CDR1 and CDR2: SGHRS, YFSETQ. The CDR3 loop spans 16 amino acids. The CDR3 is CASIPVSGGRRSTQYF. The CDR3 DNA is TGCGCCAGCATTCCCGTCTCCGGGGGGCGCCGTAGTACGCAGTATTTT.

The V gene is TRBV6-5, the J gene TRBJ2-1; TRBD2 matches at 10 bases. This CDR3 has 15 amino acids. Unmatched junction bases numbered 5, after V lost 7 bases and J lost 2 bases. Per the germline V gene, CDR1 is MNHEY and CDR2 is SVGAGI. CDR3 coding DNA: TGTGCCAGCACCCGGACTAGCGGACCCTACAATGAGCAGTTCTTC. Encoded protein: CASTRTSGPYNEQFF.

The rearrangement joins TRBV23-1 to TRBJ2-7, with a tentative D call TRBD1 (5 bases). TRBV23-1 is noted as an ORF with a role that remains uncertain. V shed 10 bases and J shed 5 bases, with 18 bases lying between them. The CDR3 contains 13 residues. The CDR3 sequence is CATPVTVFHEQYF. The CDR3 coding sequence is TGCGCCACCCCCGTGACAGTATTCCACGAGCAGTACTTC.

This chain uses TRBV2 with TRBJ1-2; TRBD1 might be the D (6 bases). Trimming left V 1 base short and J 5 bases short, with 11 bases between. The germline gives CDR1 SNHLY, CDR2 FYNNEI. The CDR3 loop spans 14 amino acids. CDR3 sequence: CASSEGTASYGYTF. CDR3 bases: TGTGCCAGCAGTGAAGGGACAGCTTCTTATGGCTACACCTTC. The variable domain in full, with the rest retrieved from reference TRBV2 and TRBJ1-2, is EPEVTQTPSHQVTQMGQEVILRCVPISNHLYFYWYRQILGQKVEFLVSFYNNEISEKSEIFDDQFSVERPDGSNFTLKIRSTKLEDSAMYFCASSEGTASYGYTFGSGTRLTVV.

This clone was observed once. The chain couples TRBV29-1 to TRBJ2-1, with 8 bases aligning to TRBD1. Germline V CDR1 and CDR2: SQVTM, ANQGSEA. Trimming at V came to 4 bases and at J to 8 bases, leaving 4 bases not matched to a gene. The CDR3 has 12 amino acids. CDR3 residues: CSVGTGRDEQFF. Here the CDR3 DNA reads TGCAGCGTTGGGACAGGGCGCGATGAGCAGTTCTTC.

The V gene is TRBV15, the J gene TRBJ2-3; 10 bases fit TRBD2. Germline V CDR1 and CDR2: LNHNV, YYDKDF (reference sequence). Germline trimming cut 0 bases from V and 5 bases from J; bases unmatched to any gene: 8. This CDR3 comprises 17 residues. The CDR3 coding sequence is TGTGCCACCAGCAGAGATTTGGGAGCGGGAGGGCGAGATACGCAGTATTTT. Protein product: CATSRDLGAGGRDTQYF.

The genes are TRBV6-4 and TRBJ1-4; weak D call: TRBD1 (5 bases). Germline-derived CDR1 and CDR2 are MRHNA and SNTAGT. The V and J ends lost 7 bases and 2 bases respectively, with 11 bases between them. The CDR3 is 14 residues long. CDR3 nucleotide sequence: TGTGCCAGCATTTCGACAGTCACTAATGAAAAACTGTTTTTT. Residues: CASISTVTNEKLFF.

V is TRBV6-6 and J is TRBJ1-5, with D hard to call. The germline CDR1 and CDR2 sequences are MNHNY and SVGAGI (reference sequence). Deletions cut 5 bases from V and 1 base from J, with 9 bases between. There are 14 residues in the CDR3. The CDR3 region is CASSLRRSNQPQHF. CDR3 in DNA: TGTGCCAGCAGTCTAAGGAGGAGCAATCAGCCCCAGCATTTT.

CDR3 nucleotides: TGTGCCAGCAGCCCACACCGAAGGGAGCCCACTGAAGCTTTCTTT. Translated, it gives CASSPHRREPTEAFF. The V gene is TRBV11-2, the J gene TRBJ1-1; unclear D gene. The CDR3 sequence is 15 residues long. CDR1 and CDR2 from the germline V gene are SGHAT and FQNNGV. With 5 bases removed from V and 4 bases from J, the gap between germline ends came to 17 bases.

Points on this clone: The sample holds other DNA sequences that translate to the same CDR3. V gene TRBV4-3 combines with J gene TRBJ2-1; 8 bases are shared with TRBD2. The CDR3 has 15 amino acids. The V gene end was trimmed by 2 bases and the J gene end by 0 bases; junction bases not matched to a gene: 0. CDR1 and CDR2 from the germline V gene are LGHNA and YSLEER. The chain's CDR3 is CASSQSGSSYNEQFF. The CDR3 DNA sequence: TGCGCCAGCAGCCAAAGCGGGAGCTCCTACAATGAGCAGTTCTTC.

The CDR3 spells CASRDRAGGPTDTQYF. CDR3 DNA sequence: TGTGCCAGTAGGGATCGAGCGGGAGGGCCCACAGATACGCAGTATTTT. The chain recombines TRBV19 with TRBJ2-3; 10 bases fit TRBD2. The CDR3 runs to 16 residues. V trimming: 6 bases; J trimming: 2 bases; junction bases outside the gene matches: 8. Germline CDR1 is LNHDA and CDR2 is SQIVND (reference sequence). The full variable domain, rest sourced from reference TRBV19 and TRBJ2-3, is DGGITQSPKYLFRKEGQNVTLSCEQNLNHDAMYWYRQDPGQGLRLIYYSQIVNDFQKGDIAEGYSVSREKKESFPLTVTSAQKNPTAFYLCASRDRAGGPTDTQYFGPGTRLTVL.

The chain is built from TRBV27 and TRBJ2-1; D perhaps matches TRBD1 (5 bases). The CDR3 totals 11 residues. Trimming left V 3 bases short and J 9 bases short, with 6 bases between. Germline-derived CDR1 and CDR2 are MNHEY and SMNVEV (reference sequence). CDR3 protein: CASSLGREQFF. For the CDR3, the DNA is TGTGCCAGCAGTTTGGGGCGTGAGCAGTTCTTC.

V usage is TRBV25-1 and J usage is TRBJ1-2; 8 bases line up with TRBD1. The junction had 8 bases not matched to a gene; V was cut back by 4 bases and J by 7 bases. Germline CDR1 reads MGHDK; CDR2 reads SYGVNS. This CDR3 contains 14 residues. As DNA, the CDR3 is TGTGCCAGCAGTGCCCCCAACAGGGGGGGTGGCTACACCTTC. Its protein is CASSAPNRGGGYTF.

The chain employs TRBV7-6 and TRBJ2-7, with 9 bases that match TRBD2. The CDR3 runs 15 residues. Germline CDR1 is SGHVS and CDR2 is FNYEAQ. Trimming cost V 2 bases and J 3 bases; bases outside gene matches: 5. The DNA of the CDR3 is TGTGCCAGCAGCTTAAGTCCAGCGGGAGGCTACGAGCAGTACTTC. This sequence encodes CASSLSPAGGYEQYF.

This chain joins TRBV29-1 and TRBJ2-7; tentatively, D is TRBD1 (6 bases). Germline V gives CDR1 SQVTM, CDR2 ANQGSEA. The CDR3 is 12 residues long. Trimming pared 8 bases from V and 3 bases from J, leaving 14 bases between. In nucleotides, the CDR3 is TGCAGCATTAGCCTGACAGGCTACGAGCAGTACTTC. Residues: CSISLTGYEQYF.

This clone was seen a single time. The chain links TRBV12-3 or TRBV12-4 to TRBJ1-1; tentative D call: TRBD1 (6 bases). This CDR3 is built from 13 residues. Between the trimmed V and J ends, which lost 3 bases and 7 bases, there was a span of 12 bases. The CDR3 coding sequence is TGTGCCAGCAGTTTTCTGGACAGACTTGAAGCTTTCTTT. It translates to CASSFLDRLEAFF.

The chain recombines TRBV7-3 with TRBJ2-1, with 14 bases fitting TRBD2. Per the germline V gene, CDR1 is SGHTA and CDR2 is FQGTGA. With V trimmed by 4 bases and J by 2 bases, 4 bases remained unmatched. The CDR3 length is 17 residues. The CDR3 nucleotides are TGTGCCAGCAGCTCGGGACTAGCGGGAGTGGCCTACAATGAGCAGTTCTTC. Translation: CASSSGLAGVAYNEQFF.